The 2 T cell receptor beta chains listed next were all sequenced from one sample in a study of CD8+ T cells in alopecia areata. The authors extracted RNA and reverse transcribed it into cDNA as the sequencing template. Assay used: immunoSEQ multiplex PCR; TCRdb lists only in-frame clones, some missing. This sample has about 130,000 clones; approximately 53% occur once, and the top ten carry roughly 4.8%. Material: CD4+ T cells sorted from blood, obtained at week 0. These receptors came from a human donor with alopecia areata.

The J gene is TRBJ2-1, the V gene TRBV7-2, with D perhaps TRBD1 or TRBD2 (6 bases each). This CDR3 comprises 15 residues. The V and J ends lost 2 bases and 10 bases respectively, with 18 bases between them. Germline-derived CDR1 and CDR2 are SGHTA and FQGNSA. The CDR3 sequence is CASSLRQGGLGEQFF. As DNA, the CDR3 is TGTGCCAGCAGCTTACGACAAGGGGGGCTGGGAGAGCAGTTCTTC.

J is TRBJ1-5 and V is TRBV4-2; possible D gene TRBD1, 6 bases. This CDR3 region has 16 residues. Between the trimmed V and J ends, which lost 0 bases and 5 bases, there was a span of 14 bases. Germline lookup yields CDR1 LGHNA and CDR2 YNFKEQ. The CDR3 DNA is TGTGCCAGCAGCCAAGATGTCAGGGGCTCGGATCAGCCCCAGCATTTT. Protein product: CASSQDVRGSDQPQHF.